Included here is one TCR beta chain sequence, with context. Its antigen is undetermined. Between the trimmed V and J ends, which lost 8 bases and 2 bases, there was a span of 11 bases. Per the germline V gene, CDR1 is MNHNS and CDR2 is SASEGT. The CDR3 totals 13 residues. Each CDR3 protein gets one entry after TCRdb re-called the reads with MiXCR. The profile shows about 920,000 distinct CDR3 sequences, roughly 30% of them singletons. This sample is drawn from a study of T cell repertoires in cytomegalovirus infection. Study overall: Used in the study were CMV epitopes, some recently identified and HLA-C-restricted, others well-studied and HLA-B-restricted. CMV infection and matching HLA type were both indicated by public TCR beta signatures. Findings of the study overall: Ex vivo, HLA-C-restricted CMV-specific TCR beta clonotypes prevailed over the rest of the response. Individuals carrying CMV plus the relevant HLA were identified by cumulative frequency of public TCR beta families.

The sample consisted of cultured CD8+ T cells from PBMCs, taken from culture after CMV antigen stimulation. The origin of this receptor is a human donor in good health (CMV status not recorded). Some clones in this sample may be carry-over from other donors' samples. The V and J genes are TRBV6-1 and TRBJ2-3; a weak D match, TRBD2 (6 bases). The chain's CDR3 is CASGGLPTDTQYF. The CDR3 coding sequence is TGTGCCAGCGGGGGACTCCCCACAGATACGCAGTATTTT.